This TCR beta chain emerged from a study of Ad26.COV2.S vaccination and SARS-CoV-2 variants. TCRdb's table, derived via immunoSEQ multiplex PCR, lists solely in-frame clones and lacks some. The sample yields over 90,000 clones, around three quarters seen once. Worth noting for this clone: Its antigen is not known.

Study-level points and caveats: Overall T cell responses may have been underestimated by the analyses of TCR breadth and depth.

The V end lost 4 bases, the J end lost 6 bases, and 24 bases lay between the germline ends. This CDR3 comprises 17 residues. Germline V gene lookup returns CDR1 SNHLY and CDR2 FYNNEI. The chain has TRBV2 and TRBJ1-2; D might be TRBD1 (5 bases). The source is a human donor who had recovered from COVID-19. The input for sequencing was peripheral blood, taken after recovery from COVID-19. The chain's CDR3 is CASSVFGGSEGMHGYTF. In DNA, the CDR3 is TGTGCCAGCAGTGTTTTTGGGGGTTCGGAAGGGATGCATGGCTACACCTTC.